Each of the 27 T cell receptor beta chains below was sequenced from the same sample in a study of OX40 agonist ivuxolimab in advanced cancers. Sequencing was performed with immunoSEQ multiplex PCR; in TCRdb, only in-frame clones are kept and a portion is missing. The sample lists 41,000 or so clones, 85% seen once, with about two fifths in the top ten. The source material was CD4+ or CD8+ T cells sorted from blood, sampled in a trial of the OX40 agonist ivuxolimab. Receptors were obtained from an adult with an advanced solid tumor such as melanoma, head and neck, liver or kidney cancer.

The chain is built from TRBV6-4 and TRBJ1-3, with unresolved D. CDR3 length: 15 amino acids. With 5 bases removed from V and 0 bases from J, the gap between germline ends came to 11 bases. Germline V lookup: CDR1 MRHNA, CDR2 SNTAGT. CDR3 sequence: CASSRNSFSGNTIYF. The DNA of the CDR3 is TGTGCCAGCAGTAGGAACAGCTTCTCTGGAAACACCATATATTTT.

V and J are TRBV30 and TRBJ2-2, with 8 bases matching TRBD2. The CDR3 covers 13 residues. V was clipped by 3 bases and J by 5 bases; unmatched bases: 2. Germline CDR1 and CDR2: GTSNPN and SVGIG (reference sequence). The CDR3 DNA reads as TGTGCCTGGAGCCGGGAGGGTACCGGGGAGCTGTTTTTT. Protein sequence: CAWSREGTGELFF.

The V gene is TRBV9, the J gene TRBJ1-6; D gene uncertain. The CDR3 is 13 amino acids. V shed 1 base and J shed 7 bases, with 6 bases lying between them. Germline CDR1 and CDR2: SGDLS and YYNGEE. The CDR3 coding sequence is TGTGCCAGCAGCGTACGGTGGAATTCACCCCTCCACTTT. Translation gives CASSVRWNSPLHF.

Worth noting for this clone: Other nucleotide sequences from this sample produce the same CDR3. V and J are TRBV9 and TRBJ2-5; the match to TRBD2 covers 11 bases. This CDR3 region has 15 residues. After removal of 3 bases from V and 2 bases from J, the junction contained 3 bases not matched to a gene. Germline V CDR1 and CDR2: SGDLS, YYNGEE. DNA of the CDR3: TGTGCCAGCAGCGAACTAGCGGGAGTACAAGAGACCCAGTACTTC. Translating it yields CASSELAGVQETQYF.

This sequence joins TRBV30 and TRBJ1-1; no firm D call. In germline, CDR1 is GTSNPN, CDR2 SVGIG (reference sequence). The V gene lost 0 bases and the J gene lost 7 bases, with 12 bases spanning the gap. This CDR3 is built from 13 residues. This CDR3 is CAWSVLQWGEAFF. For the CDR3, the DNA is TGTGCCTGGAGTGTACTACAGTGGGGTGAAGCTTTCTTT. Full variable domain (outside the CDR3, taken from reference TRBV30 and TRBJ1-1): SQTIHQWPATLVQPVGSPLSLECTVEGTSNPNLYWYRQAAGRGLQLLFYSVGIGQISSEVPQNLSASRPQDRQFILSSKKLLLSDSGFYLCAWSVLQWGEAFFGQGTRLTVV.

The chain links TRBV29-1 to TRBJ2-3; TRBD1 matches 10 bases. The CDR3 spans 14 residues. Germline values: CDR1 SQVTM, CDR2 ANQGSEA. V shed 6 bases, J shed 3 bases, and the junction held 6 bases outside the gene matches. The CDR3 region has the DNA TGCAGCGTCGCACCGGGACAGGGGACAGATACGCAGTATTTT. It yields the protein CSVAPGQGTDTQYF.

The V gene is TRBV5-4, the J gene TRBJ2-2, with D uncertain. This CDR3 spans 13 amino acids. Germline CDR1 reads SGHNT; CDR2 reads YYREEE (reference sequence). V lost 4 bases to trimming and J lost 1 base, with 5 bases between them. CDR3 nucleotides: TGTGCCAGCAGCCAACAGAACACCGGGGAGCTGTTTTTT. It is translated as CASSQQNTGELFF.

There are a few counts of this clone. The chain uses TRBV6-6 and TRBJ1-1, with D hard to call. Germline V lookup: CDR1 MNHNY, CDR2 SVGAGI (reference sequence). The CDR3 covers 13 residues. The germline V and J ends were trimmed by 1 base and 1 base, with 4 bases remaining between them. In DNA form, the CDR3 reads TGTGCCAGCAGTTACTTGCGGAACACTGAAGCTTTCTTT. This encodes CASSYLRNTEAFF.

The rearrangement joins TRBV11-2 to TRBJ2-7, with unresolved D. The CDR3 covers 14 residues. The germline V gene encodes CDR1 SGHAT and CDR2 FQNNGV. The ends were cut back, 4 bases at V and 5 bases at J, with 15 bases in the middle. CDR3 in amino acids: CASSSENLSHEQYF. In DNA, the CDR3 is TGTGCCAGCAGCTCCGAAAACTTGTCCCACGAGCAGTACTTC. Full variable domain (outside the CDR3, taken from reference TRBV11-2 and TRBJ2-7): EAGVAQSPRYKIIEKRQSVAFWCNPISGHATLYWYQQILGQGPKLLIQFQNNGVVDDSQLPKDRFSAERLKGVDSTLKIQPAKLEDSAVYLCASSSENLSHEQYFGPGTRLTVT.

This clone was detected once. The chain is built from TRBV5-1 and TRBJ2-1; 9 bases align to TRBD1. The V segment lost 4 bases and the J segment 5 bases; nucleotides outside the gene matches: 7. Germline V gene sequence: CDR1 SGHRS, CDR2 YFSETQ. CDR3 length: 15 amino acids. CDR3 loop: CASSLTGTGHNEQFF. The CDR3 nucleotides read TGCGCCAGCAGCCTGACTGGGACAGGGCACAATGAGCAGTTCTTC. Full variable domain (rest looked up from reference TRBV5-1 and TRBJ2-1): KAGVTQTPRYLIKTRGQQVTLSCSPISGHRSVSWYQQTPGQGLQFLFEYFSETQRNKGNFPGRFSGRQFSNSRSEMNVSTLELGDSALYLCASSLTGTGHNEQFFGPGTRLTVL.

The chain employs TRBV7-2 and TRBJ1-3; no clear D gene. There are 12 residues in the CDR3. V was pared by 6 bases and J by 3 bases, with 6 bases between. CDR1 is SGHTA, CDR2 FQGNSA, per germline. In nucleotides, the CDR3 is TGTGCCAGCAGAGAAAGTGGAAACACCATATATTTT. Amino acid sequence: CASRESGNTIYF.

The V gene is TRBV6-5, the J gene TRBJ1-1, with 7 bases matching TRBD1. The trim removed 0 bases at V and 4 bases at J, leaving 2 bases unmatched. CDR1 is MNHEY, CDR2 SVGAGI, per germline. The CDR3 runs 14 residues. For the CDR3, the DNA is TGTGCCAGCAGTTACTCGGACAGGTCCACTGAAGCTTTCTTT. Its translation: CASSYSDRSTEAFF.

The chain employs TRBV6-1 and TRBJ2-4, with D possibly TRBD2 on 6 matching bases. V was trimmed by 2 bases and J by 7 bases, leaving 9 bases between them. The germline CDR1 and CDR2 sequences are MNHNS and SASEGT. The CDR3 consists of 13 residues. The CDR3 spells CASSERGNNIQYF. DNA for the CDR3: TGTGCCAGCAGTGAACGGGGGAACAACATTCAGTACTTC.

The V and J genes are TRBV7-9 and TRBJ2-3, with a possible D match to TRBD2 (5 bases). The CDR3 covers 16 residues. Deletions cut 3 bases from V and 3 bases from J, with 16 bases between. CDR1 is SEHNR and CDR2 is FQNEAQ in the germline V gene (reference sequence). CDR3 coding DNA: TGTGCCAGCAGCTTCGGTAGGAGCGGAACAACAGATACGCAGTATTTT. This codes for CASSFGRSGTTDTQYF.

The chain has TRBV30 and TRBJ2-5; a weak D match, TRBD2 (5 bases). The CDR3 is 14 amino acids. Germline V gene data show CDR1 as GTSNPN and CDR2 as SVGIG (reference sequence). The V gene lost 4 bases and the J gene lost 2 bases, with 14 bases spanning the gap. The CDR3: CAWNREVGQETQYF. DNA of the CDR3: TGTGCCTGGAACCGGGAAGTGGGGCAAGAGACCCAGTACTTC.

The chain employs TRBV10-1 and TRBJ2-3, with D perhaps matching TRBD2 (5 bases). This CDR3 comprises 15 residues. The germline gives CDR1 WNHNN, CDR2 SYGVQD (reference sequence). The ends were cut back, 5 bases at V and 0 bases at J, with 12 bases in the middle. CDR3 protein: CASSLRATSTDTQYF. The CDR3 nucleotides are TGCGCCAGCAGTTTGCGGGCCACTAGCACAGATACGCAGTATTTT.

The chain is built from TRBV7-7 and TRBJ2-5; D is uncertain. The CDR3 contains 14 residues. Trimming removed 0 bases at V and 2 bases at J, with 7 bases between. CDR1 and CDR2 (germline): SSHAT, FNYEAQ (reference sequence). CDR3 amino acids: CASSLAGTQETQYF. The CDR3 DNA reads TGTGCCAGCAGCTTAGCGGGCACTCAAGAGACCCAGTACTTC.

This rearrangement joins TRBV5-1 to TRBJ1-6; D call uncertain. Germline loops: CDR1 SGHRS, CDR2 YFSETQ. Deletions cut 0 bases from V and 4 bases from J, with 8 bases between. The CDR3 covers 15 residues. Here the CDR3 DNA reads TGCGCCAGCAGCTTGGACGGAGGATATAATTCACCCCTCCACTTT. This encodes CASSLDGGYNSPLHF.

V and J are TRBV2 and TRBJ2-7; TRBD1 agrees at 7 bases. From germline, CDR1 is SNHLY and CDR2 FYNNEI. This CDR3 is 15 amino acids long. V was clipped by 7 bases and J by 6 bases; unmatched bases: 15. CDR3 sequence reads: CASTQGEQTNGEQYF. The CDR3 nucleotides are TGTGCCAGCACCCAGGGGGAACAGACAAACGGCGAGCAGTACTTC.

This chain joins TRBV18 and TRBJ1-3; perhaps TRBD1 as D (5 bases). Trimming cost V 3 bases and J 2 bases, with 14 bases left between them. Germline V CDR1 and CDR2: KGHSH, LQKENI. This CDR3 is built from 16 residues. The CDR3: CASSPSGLTTGNTIYF. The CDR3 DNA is TGTGCCAGCTCACCCTCGGGACTGACGACTGGAAACACCATATATTTT.

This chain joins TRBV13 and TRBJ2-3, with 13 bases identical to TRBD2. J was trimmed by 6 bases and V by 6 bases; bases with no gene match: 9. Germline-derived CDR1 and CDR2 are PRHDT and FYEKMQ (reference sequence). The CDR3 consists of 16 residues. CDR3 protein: CASRKKTSGGRDTQYF. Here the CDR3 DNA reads TGTGCCAGCAGAAAAAAGACTAGCGGGGGGCGGGATACGCAGTATTTT.

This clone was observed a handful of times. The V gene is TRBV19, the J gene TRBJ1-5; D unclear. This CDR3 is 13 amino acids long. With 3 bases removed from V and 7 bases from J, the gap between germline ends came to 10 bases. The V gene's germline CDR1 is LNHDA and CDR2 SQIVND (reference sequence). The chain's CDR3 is CASSISSLQPQHF. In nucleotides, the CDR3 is TGTGCCAGTAGTATCTCTTCACTACAGCCCCAGCATTTT.

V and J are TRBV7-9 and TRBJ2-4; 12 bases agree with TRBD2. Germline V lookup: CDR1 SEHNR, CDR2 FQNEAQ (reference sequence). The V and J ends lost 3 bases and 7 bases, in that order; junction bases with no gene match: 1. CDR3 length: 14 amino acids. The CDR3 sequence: CASSFTSGRNIQYF. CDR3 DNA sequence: TGTGCCAGCAGCTTCACTAGCGGGAGGAACATTCAGTACTTC. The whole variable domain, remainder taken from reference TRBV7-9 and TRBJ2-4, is DTGVSQNPRHKITKRGQNVTFRCDPISEHNRLYWYRQTLGQGPEFLTYFQNEAQLEKSRLLSDRFSAERPKGSFSTLEIQRTEQGDSAMYLCASSFTSGRNIQYFGAGTRLSVL.

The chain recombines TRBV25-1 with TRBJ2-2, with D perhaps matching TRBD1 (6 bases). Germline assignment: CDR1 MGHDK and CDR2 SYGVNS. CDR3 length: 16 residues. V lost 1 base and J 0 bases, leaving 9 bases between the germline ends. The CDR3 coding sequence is TGTGCCAGCAGTGAATTTAAGGGGGCGAACACCGGGGAGCTGTTTTTT. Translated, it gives CASSEFKGANTGELFF.

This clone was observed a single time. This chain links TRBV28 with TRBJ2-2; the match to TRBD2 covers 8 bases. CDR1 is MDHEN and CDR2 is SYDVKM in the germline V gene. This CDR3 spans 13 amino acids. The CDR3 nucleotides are TGTGGGCTTCGGGGGGGCGTCACCGGGGAGCTGTTTTTT. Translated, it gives CGLRGGVTGELFF.

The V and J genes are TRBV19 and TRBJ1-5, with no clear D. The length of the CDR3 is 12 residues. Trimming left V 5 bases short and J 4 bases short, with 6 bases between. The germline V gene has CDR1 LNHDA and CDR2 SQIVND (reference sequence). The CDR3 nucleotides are TGTGCCAGTAGTTTCTGGAATCAGCCCCAGCATTTT. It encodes CASSFWNQPQHF.

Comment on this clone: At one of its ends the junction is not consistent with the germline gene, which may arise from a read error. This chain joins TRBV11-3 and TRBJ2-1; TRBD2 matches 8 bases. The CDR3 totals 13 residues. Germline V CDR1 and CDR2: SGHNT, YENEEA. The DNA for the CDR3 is TGTGCCAGCAGTTTAGCGGGGCCAAATGAGCAGTTCTTC. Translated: CASSLAGPNEQFF.